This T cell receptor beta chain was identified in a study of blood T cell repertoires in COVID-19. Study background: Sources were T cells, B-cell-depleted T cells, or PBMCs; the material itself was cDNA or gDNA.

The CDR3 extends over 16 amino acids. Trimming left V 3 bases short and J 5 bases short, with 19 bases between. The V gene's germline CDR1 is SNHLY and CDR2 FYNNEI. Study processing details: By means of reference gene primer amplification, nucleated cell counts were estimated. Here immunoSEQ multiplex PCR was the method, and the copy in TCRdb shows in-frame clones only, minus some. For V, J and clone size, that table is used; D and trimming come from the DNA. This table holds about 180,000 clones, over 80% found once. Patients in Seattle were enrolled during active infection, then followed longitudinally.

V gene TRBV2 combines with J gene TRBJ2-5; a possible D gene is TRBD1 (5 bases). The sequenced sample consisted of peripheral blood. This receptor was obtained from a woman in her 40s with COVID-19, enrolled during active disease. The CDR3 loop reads CASSDRGQGLMETQYF. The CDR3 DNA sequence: TGTGCCAGCAGTGATAGGGGCCAGGGTCTGATGGAGACCCAGTACTTC. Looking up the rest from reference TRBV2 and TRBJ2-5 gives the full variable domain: EPEVTQTPSHQVTQMGQEVILRCVPISNHLYFYWYRQILGQKVEFLVSFYNNEISEKSEIFDDQFSVERPDGSNFTLKIRSTKLEDSAMYFCASSDRGQGLMETQYFGPGTRLLVL.